Sequencing of this T cell receptor beta chain was carried out in a study of shared clonotypes between healthy human individuals. Repertoires were generated with immunoSEQ multiplex PCR, while TCRdb's copy carries only in-frame clones and drops some. Of approximately 2.3 million clones listed, roughly 93% were seen once; the top ten hold 0.39%. The sequenced sample consisted of naive CD4+ T cells from PBMCs. Subset indicated: CD45RA+ positively selected. The receptor was derived from a man aged 18 to 29 in good health. Some clones in this sample may be carry-over from other donors' samples.

In nucleotides, the CDR3 is TGTGCCAGCAGCCCTCCGGGACTAGCGAACTCCTACGAGCAGTACTTC. It codes for CASSPPGLANSYEQYF. The V and J genes are TRBV28 and TRBJ2-7; the match to TRBD2 covers 10 bases. The ends lost 6 bases at V and 0 bases at J; junction bases unmatched: 8. Germline assignment: CDR1 MDHEN and CDR2 SYDVKM. The CDR3 has 16 amino acids.